A single sample is the source of the 30 T cell receptor beta chains below, sequenced in a study of PD-1 blockade in classical Hodgkin lymphoma. The time point denotes: cycle 4 day 1 (C4D1), after less than 7 weeks of nivolumab. All patients relapsed after autologous stem cell transplantation, and brentuximab vedotin exposure varied. Here immunoSEQ multiplex PCR was the method, and the copy in TCRdb shows in-frame clones only, minus some. The table includes tens of thousands of clones, 90% detected once. Here the sequenced sample was peripheral blood mononuclear cells (PBMCs), taken before the fourth cycle of nivolumab. These receptor sequences come from a human donor with classical Hodgkin lymphoma.

The chain is built from TRBV7-3 and TRBJ2-3; D may be TRBD2 (6 bases). This CDR3 has 14 amino acids. Trimming cost V 1 base and J 5 bases, with 10 bases left between them. Germline CDR1 is SGHTA and CDR2 is FQGTGA. The CDR3 region has the DNA TGTGCCAGCAGCTTAATTGGTAGCGGAGATACGCAGTATTTT. It encodes CASSLIGSGDTQYF.

V and J are TRBV11-3 and TRBJ2-3; the D is unclear. CDR3 length: 15 amino acids. V was trimmed by 3 bases and J by 2 bases, leaving 12 bases between them. CDR1 SGHNT and CDR2 YENEEA come from the germline V gene. CDR3 nucleotides: TGTGCCAGCAGCTTCCTCGCAGACCCCACAGATACGCAGTATTTT. Amino acid sequence: CASSFLADPTDTQYF.

The chain has TRBV10-1 and TRBJ2-7; tentatively, D is TRBD2 (6 bases). The CDR3 spans 13 residues. Trimming removed 8 bases from V and 4 bases from J, with 15 bases in between. Germline assignment: CDR1 WNHNN and CDR2 SYGVQD (reference sequence). The CDR3 DNA sequence: TGCGCCAGCTGGATGGGACTCAAATACGAGCAGTACTTC. Protein: CASWMGLKYEQYF.

The rearrangement links TRBV15 to TRBJ2-1; possibly TRBD2 for D (6 bases). V gave up 5 bases and J gave up 4 bases, with 15 bases separating them. The germline CDR1 and CDR2 sequences are LNHNV and YYDKDF (reference sequence). This CDR3 has 15 amino acids. The CDR3, as DNA: TGTGCCACCAGCTATCGGGAGAAACTATACAATGAGCAGTTCTTC. Translating it yields CATSYREKLYNEQFF.

The chain has TRBV18 and TRBJ2-3; D perhaps matches TRBD1 (6 bases). The CDR3 contains 18 residues. Germline V CDR1 and CDR2: KGHSH, LQKENI. V was clipped by 0 bases and J by 2 bases, with 18 bases between them. CDR3 DNA sequence: TGTGCCAGCTCACCACCATCTTTTACAGGGCCGAACACAGATACGCAGTATTTT. Translation: CASSPPSFTGPNTDTQYF. Full variable domain (remainder filled in from reference TRBV18 and TRBJ2-3): NAGVMQNPRHLVRRRGQEARLRCSPMKGHSHVYWYRQLPEEGLKFMVYLQKENIIDESGMPKERFSAEFPKEGPSILRIQQVVRGDSAAYFCASSPPSFTGPNTDTQYFGPGTRLTVL.

For the CDR3, the DNA is TGCGCCAGCAGTGAGTCCGGGGATGGGACAGGGAACATTCAGTACTTC. This sequence encodes CASSESGDGTGNIQYF. The V and J genes are TRBV10-1 and TRBJ2-4; 9 nucleotides align to TRBD1. The V and J ends lost 0 bases and 7 bases, in that order; junction bases with no gene match: 7. This CDR3 region has 16 residues. Germline V CDR1 and CDR2: WNHNN, SYGVQD (reference sequence).

The chain has TRBV13 and TRBJ2-3; either TRBD1 or TRBD2 may supply D (5 bases each). This CDR3 is 16 amino acids long. Trimming cost V 1 base and J 3 bases, with 14 bases left between them. CDR1 PRHDT and CDR2 FYEKMQ come from the germline V gene (reference sequence). The CDR3 DNA follows: TGTGCCAGCAGCTTAGTGGGGCAGTGGGGGACAGATACGCAGTATTTT. Protein: CASSLVGQWGTDTQYF.

This chain links TRBV5-1 with TRBJ2-1, with D hard to call. Trimming stripped 0 bases from V and 7 bases from J, with 14 bases between. CDR3 length: 15 amino acids. Germline-derived CDR1 and CDR2 are SGHRS and YFSETQ. In nucleotides, the CDR3 is TGCGCCAGCAGCTTGGTCCAAAGTCTGCGGAATGAGCAGTTCTTC. Residues: CASSLVQSLRNEQFF.

The chain employs TRBV9 and TRBJ2-7; D is undetermined. V was pared by 0 bases and J by 0 bases, with 7 bases between. Germline lookup yields CDR1 SGDLS and CDR2 YYNGEE. This CDR3 is built from 14 residues. CDR3 DNA sequence: TGTGCCAGCAGCGTAGAGGTTTACTCCTACGAGCAGTACTTC. Translated: CASSVEVYSYEQYF.

The chain recombines TRBV5-4 with TRBJ1-2, with D hard to call. Trimming removed 1 base from V and 3 bases from J, with 16 bases in between. Per the germline V gene, CDR1 is SGHNT and CDR2 is YYREEE (reference sequence). The CDR3 sequence is 16 residues long. For the CDR3, the DNA is TGTGCCAGCAGCTTGAAGGAGTTCGCGGAGTACTATGGCTACACCTTC. Protein sequence: CASSLKEFAEYYGYTF.

This chain connects TRBV7-3 to TRBJ2-2; D is undetermined. Trimming removed 3 bases at V and 6 bases at J, with 14 bases between. Germline lookup yields CDR1 SGHTA and CDR2 FQGTGA. The CDR3 length is 15 residues. The CDR3, as DNA: TGTGCCAGCAGCTTCGGATCCCCAGAGCCCGGGGAGCTGTTTTTT. Its protein is CASSFGSPEPGELFF.

The CDR3 sequence is CASSPWTGGYHEQFF. CDR3 bases: TGTGCCAGCAGCCCATGGACAGGGGGTTACCATGAGCAGTTCTTC. The chain uses TRBV7-3 and TRBJ2-1; 10 nucleotides match TRBD1. The junction had 9 bases not matched to a gene; V was cut back by 5 bases and J by 8 bases. The V gene's germline CDR1 is SGHTA and CDR2 FQGTGA. There are 15 residues in the CDR3.

The chain joins TRBV7-1 to TRBJ2-1; no reliable D call. TRBV7-1 is noted as an ORF with a role that remains uncertain. The CDR3 sequence is 12 residues long. V dropped 5 bases and J dropped 6 bases, with 8 bases sitting between them. CDR3 bases: TGTGCCAGCAGCGCCCTTGGCAATGAGCAGTTCTTC. It translates to CASSALGNEQFF.

V and J are TRBV19 and TRBJ2-2; D unresolved. Trimming took 2 bases from V and 3 from J, leaving 4 bases between them. The CDR3 covers 13 residues. Germline V gives CDR1 LNHDA, CDR2 SQIVND (reference sequence). The CDR3 here is CASSILDTGELFF. The CDR3 bases are TGTGCCAGTAGTATATTAGACACCGGGGAGCTGTTTTTT.

In DNA form, the CDR3 reads TGTGCCAGCAGCCCCCCCCGGCGGGCCGACGAGCAGTACTTC. This translates into CASSPPRRADEQYF. The rearrangement links TRBV4-2 to TRBJ2-7, with a weak D call TRBD2 (5 bases). The CDR3 totals 14 residues. The germline CDR1 and CDR2 sequences are LGHNA and YNFKEQ. The V end was cut by 4 bases, the J end by 5 bases, with 15 bases between.

The chain links TRBV27 to TRBJ2-7; the D gene is possibly TRBD2 (6 bases). The CDR3 totals 15 residues. Germline-derived CDR1 and CDR2 are MNHEY and SMNVEV (reference sequence). With 4 bases removed from V and 2 bases from J, the gap between germline ends came to 15 bases. CDR3 protein: CASSYGGGIAYEQYF. CDR3 sequence (DNA): TGTGCCAGCAGTTATGGTGGGGGGATTGCCTACGAGCAGTACTTC.

The genes are TRBV9 and TRBJ2-3, with D maybe TRBD1 (6 bases). CDR1 SGDLS and CDR2 YYNGEE come from the germline V gene. This CDR3 has 14 residues. Trimming left V 4 bases short and J 2 bases short, with 11 bases between. The chain's CDR3 is CASSNRDITDTQYF. CDR3 nucleotide sequence: TGTGCCAGCAGCAACCGGGACATCACAGATACGCAGTATTTT.

The chain couples TRBV29-1 to TRBJ2-5; D unresolved. Per the germline V gene, CDR1 is SQVTM and CDR2 is ANQGSEA. The CDR3 contains 12 residues. V was shortened by 4 bases and J by 1 base, with 7 bases between the two germline ends. Here the CDR3 DNA reads TGCAGCGTTGGACGTAGCCAAGAGACCCAGTACTTC. Translation gives CSVGRSQETQYF.

The table lists this clone with a count of one. This chain links TRBV25-1 with TRBJ1-2; D unclear. V was trimmed by 5 bases and J by 1 base, leaving 8 bases between them. The CDR3 runs 13 residues. Per germline, CDR1 MGHDK and CDR2 SYGVNS. The CDR3 loop is CASSNTVNYGYTF. The DNA for the CDR3 is TGTGCCAGCAGTAACACGGTTAACTATGGCTACACCTTC.

The CDR3 sequence: CAWVRRGSYNEQFF. The CDR3 DNA sequence: TGTGCCTGGGTCCGGCGGGGTTCCTACAATGAGCAGTTCTTC. The chain uses TRBV30 and TRBJ2-1; D might be TRBD2 (6 bases). Trimming took 5 bases from V and 1 from J, leaving 12 bases between them. The length of the CDR3 is 14 residues. Germline V CDR1 and CDR2: GTSNPN, SVGIG (reference sequence).

The chain carries TRBV6-1 and TRBJ2-7, with 8 nucleotides matching TRBD2. The CDR3 has 15 amino acids. After removal of 3 bases from V and 3 bases from J, the junction contained 7 bases not matched to a gene. The V gene's germline CDR1 is MNHNS and CDR2 SASEGT. This CDR3 reads CASSDDLAGFYEQYF. The CDR3 DNA follows: TGTGCCAGCAGTGATGACCTAGCGGGTTTCTACGAGCAGTACTTC.

The CDR3 DNA is TGTGCCAGCAGTAACACGGCAGGGTACAATGAGCAGTTCTTC. It is translated as CASSNTAGYNEQFF. The chain carries TRBV27 and TRBJ2-1; maybe TRBD1 (5 bases). The ends were cut back, 5 bases at V and 4 bases at J, with 12 bases in the middle. Germline assignment: CDR1 MNHEY and CDR2 SMNVEV (reference sequence). CDR3 length equals 14 residues.

V is TRBV6-6 and J is TRBJ2-7; 9 nucleotides align to TRBD2. CDR1 MNHNY and CDR2 SVGAGI come from the germline V gene (reference sequence). The ends lost 0 bases at V and 4 bases at J; junction bases unmatched: 4. The length of the CDR3 is 15 residues. CDR3 coding DNA: TGTGCCAGCAGTTACTCGGTAGCGGGAGTTTACGAGCAGTACTTC. Protein: CASSYSVAGVYEQYF.

The chain carries TRBV2 and TRBJ2-7; 10 positions agree with TRBD2. Germline-derived CDR1 and CDR2 are SNHLY and FYNNEI. Trimming cost V 8 bases and J 2 bases; bases outside gene matches: 6. The CDR3 is made up of 14 amino acids. The CDR3 is CASGPSGGPYEQYF. CDR3 nucleotide sequence: TGTGCCAGCGGGCCTAGCGGGGGACCCTACGAGCAGTACTTC.

This sequence joins TRBV2 and TRBJ2-7; D not resolved. Germline-derived CDR1 and CDR2 are SNHLY and FYNNEI. The CDR3 has 15 amino acids. Trimming pared 0 bases from V and 2 bases from J, leaving 11 bases between. The CDR3 region is CASSEAWQRTYEQYF. The CDR3 DNA reads TGTGCCAGCAGTGAAGCTTGGCAGCGAACCTACGAGCAGTACTTC. The full variable domain, its missing parts supplied by reference TRBV2 and TRBJ2-7, is EPEVTQTPSHQVTQMGQEVILRCVPISNHLYFYWYRQILGQKVEFLVSFYNNEISEKSEIFDDQFSVERPDGSNFTLKIRSTKLEDSAMYFCASSEAWQRTYEQYFGPGTRLTVT.

This chain links TRBV2 with TRBJ1-2; D perhaps matches TRBD1 (6 bases). V lost 0 bases, J lost 5 bases, and 16 bases lay in between. CDR1 is SNHLY, CDR2 FYNNEI, per germline. CDR3 length: 16 amino acids. The CDR3 DNA is TGTGCCAGCAGTGAAGCGGGGGCGCGTGTTTATTATGGCTACACCTTC. It translates to CASSEAGARVYYGYTF.

The chain recombines TRBV11-1 with TRBJ1-1; D may be TRBD1 (6 bases). Germline CDR1 and CDR2: SGHAT and FQDESV (reference sequence). V gave up 5 bases and J gave up 4 bases, with 14 bases separating them. This CDR3 has 14 residues. The CDR3 coding sequence is TGTGCCAGCAGCCGGACAGTCCGGGGCACTGAAGCTTTCTTT. Its translation is CASSRTVRGTEAFF.

The rearrangement joins TRBV7-9 to TRBJ2-1; D call uncertain. The length of the CDR3 is 15 residues. From germline, CDR1 is SEHNR and CDR2 FQNEAQ (reference sequence). V lost 3 bases and J 3 bases, leaving 12 bases between the germline ends. The CDR3 DNA reads as TGTGCCAGCAGCTTGACGGCCCCGGGCTACAATGAGCAGTTCTTC. This sequence encodes CASSLTAPGYNEQFF.

The V and J genes are TRBV6-1 and TRBJ1-2; D is unclear. The CDR3 extends over 13 amino acids. Germline lookup yields CDR1 MNHNS and CDR2 SASEGT. Trimming removed 1 base from V and 8 bases from J, with 11 bases in between. The CDR3 region is CASSEEGWVGYTF. Here the CDR3 DNA reads TGTGCCAGCAGTGAAGAGGGTTGGGTAGGCTACACCTTC.

The J gene is TRBJ1-4, the V gene TRBV9; D might be TRBD1 (6 bases). Trimming removed 3 bases from V and 6 bases from J, with 15 bases in between. This CDR3 has 15 amino acids. CDR1 is SGDLS, CDR2 YYNGEE, per germline. The CDR3 loop is CASSGKQGNHEKLFF. CDR3 sequence (DNA): TGTGCCAGCAGCGGCAAACAGGGAAACCATGAAAAACTGTTTTTT.